The clone carrying this T cell receptor beta chain came up many times. Its antigen is undetermined. CDR1 and CDR2 (germline): SGHKS, YYEKEE (reference sequence). Trimming shortened V by 0 bases and J by 8 bases, and 12 bases separated the two germline ends. The CDR3 sequence is 14 residues long. This sample's RNA came from whole unsorted tissue. This sample was taken from a study of tumor and adjacent non-tumor tissue in lung cancer. Study summary: Histology: eleven to twelve adenocarcinoma, a couple of squamous cell carcinoma, 1 small cell lung cancer. Aged roughly 31 to 80 years, patients included roughly ten men and several women with stage I to III disease.

General observations from the study: Top 100 clones took a larger repertoire share in normal lung. Patients with more diverse tumor TCRs had worse survival.

The library came from three nested PCR rounds adapted from ARM-PCR protocols. MiXCR, run by TCRdb on the multiplex PCR reads, gives a single entry per CDR3 protein. Of 200,000 to 250,000 distinct CDR3 sequences listed, about 71% are singletons. This TCR came from a man in his sixties with non-small cell lung cancer. The V and J genes are TRBV5-5 and TRBJ2-1, with D possibly TRBD2 on 6 matching bases. The sequenced material came from lung tumor tissue. The CDR3: CASSLGGVRDEQFF. The CDR3 region has the DNA TGTGCCAGCAGCTTGGGGGGGGTTAGGGATGAGCAGTTCTTC.